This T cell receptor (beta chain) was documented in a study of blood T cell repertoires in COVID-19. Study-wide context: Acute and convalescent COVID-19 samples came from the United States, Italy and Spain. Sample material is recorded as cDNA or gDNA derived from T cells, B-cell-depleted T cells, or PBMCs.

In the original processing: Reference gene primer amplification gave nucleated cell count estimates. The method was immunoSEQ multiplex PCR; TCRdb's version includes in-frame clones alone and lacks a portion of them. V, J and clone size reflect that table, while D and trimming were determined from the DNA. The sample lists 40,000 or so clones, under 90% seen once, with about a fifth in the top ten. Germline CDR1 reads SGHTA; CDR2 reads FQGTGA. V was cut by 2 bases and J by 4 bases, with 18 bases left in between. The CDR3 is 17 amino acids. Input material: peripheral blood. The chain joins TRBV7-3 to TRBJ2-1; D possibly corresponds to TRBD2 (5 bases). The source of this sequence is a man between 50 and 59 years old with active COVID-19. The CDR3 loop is CASSLYPPETTYNEQFF. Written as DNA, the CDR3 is TGTGCCAGCAGCTTATATCCCCCAGAGACTACGTACAATGAGCAGTTCTTC.